The source of this T cell receptor beta chain is a study of cytomegalovirus exposure and HLA in healthy donors. Study overall: Genetic ancestry analysis placed approximately 80% of the 398 donors that were genotyped in the Caucasian-associated cluster. Study-level findings and limits: Later work associated 16,951 TCR beta sequences with HLA alleles at 0.05 false discovery rate. V- and J-gene trimming in TCR beta was tied to a missense DCLRE1C variant by an analysis performed later.

Comments on this clone: As yet, its antigen is unknown.

The PCR ran on 60 Vbeta and 13 Jbeta primers. Sequenced by immunoSEQ multiplex PCR; TCRdb stores in-frame clones only, minus some. Here the sample table reports around 120,000 clones. J lost 13 bases, V lost 4 bases, and 6 bases had no gene match. Germline V gives CDR1 LNHDA, CDR2 SQIVND (reference sequence). The CDR3 runs to 11 residues. The sequenced sample consisted of PBMCs. The chain has TRBV19 and TRBJ2-5; 7 nucleotides line up with TRBD1. This TCR derives from a man aged 50 or older in good health and CMV-seronegative. The CDR3 coding sequence is TGTGCCAGTAGTACCGGGACAGTGGGGTACTTC. It yields the protein CASSTGTVGYF.